These 14 T cell receptor beta chains share one sample of origin, sequenced in a study of immune evolution from preneoplasia to lung adenocarcinoma. Only in-frame clones appear in the TCRdb table, and some are missing; sequencing was by immunoSEQ multiplex PCR. The table has roughly 11,000 clones, approximately 90% seen once. Sequencing was carried out using FFPE invasive lung adenocarcinoma tissue. The source is a person in their 70s with invasive lung adenocarcinoma.

V gene TRBV7-2 combines with J gene TRBJ2-1; D possibly corresponds to TRBD2 (5 bases). CDR3 length: 12 amino acids. In germline, CDR1 is SGHTA, CDR2 FQGNSA. V lost 5 bases to trimming and J lost 6 bases, with 8 bases between them. CDR3 protein: CASSTSGNEQFF. In DNA form, the CDR3 reads TGTGCCAGCAGCACAAGCGGCAATGAGCAGTTCTTC.

The V and J genes are TRBV28 and TRBJ2-5, with 9 nucleotides matching TRBD1. V was pared by 2 bases and J by 12 bases, with 4 bases of the junction left unmatched. The CDR3 covers 12 residues. Per germline, CDR1 MDHEN and CDR2 SYDVKM. CDR3 sequence reads: CASSLVRTGEYF. DNA of the CDR3: TGTGCCAGCAGTTTAGTTAGGACAGGGGAGTACTTC.

The chain has TRBV5-8 and TRBJ2-5, with 14 bases lining up with TRBD2. Trimming took 4 bases from V and 3 from J; bases not matched to a gene: 2. This CDR3 has 15 amino acids. Looked up from germline, CDR1 is SGHTS and CDR2 is YDEGEE. CDR3 protein: CASSVGLAGEETQYF. Here the CDR3 DNA reads TGTGCCAGCAGCGTGGGACTAGCGGGGGAAGAGACCCAGTACTTC. The full variable domain, with the rest looked up from reference TRBV5-8 and TRBJ2-5, is EAGVTQSPTHLIKTRGQQATLRCSPISGHTSVYWYQQALGLGLQFLLWYDEGEERNRGNFPPRFSGRQFPNYSSELNVNALELEDSALYLCASSVGLAGEETQYFGPGTRLLVL.

This sequence joins TRBV30 and TRBJ2-7; 9 nucleotides align to TRBD1. V was pared by 2 bases and J by 6 bases, with 5 bases of the junction left unmatched. The CDR3 consists of 13 residues. Germline-derived CDR1 and CDR2 are GTSNPN and SVGIG (reference sequence). CDR3 coding DNA: TGTGCCTGGAGTAGGGACAGGGTGGGCGAGCAGTACTTC. Translated: CAWSRDRVGEQYF. Full variable domain (missing parts from reference TRBV30 and TRBJ2-7): SQTIHQWPATLVQPVGSPLSLECTVEGTSNPNLYWYRQAAGRGLQLLFYSVGIGQISSEVPQNLSASRPQDRQFILSSKKLLLSDSGFYLCAWSRDRVGEQYFGPGTRLTVT.

This chain connects TRBV7-8 to TRBJ2-7, with a weak D call TRBD2 (5 bases). The germline V gene encodes CDR1 SGHVS and CDR2 FQNEAQ. The CDR3 sequence is 13 residues long. Trimming shortened V by 5 bases and J by 0 bases, and 8 bases separated the two germline ends. CDR3 sequence (DNA): TGTGCCAGCAGCGGACGGGGCTCCTACGAGCAGTACTTC. Residues: CASSGRGSYEQYF.

The V gene is TRBV7-9, the J gene TRBJ2-3; D is possibly TRBD1 or TRBD2 (6 bases each). CDR3 length equals 15 residues. CDR1 SEHNR and CDR2 FQNEAQ come from the germline V gene (reference sequence). V shed 1 base and J shed 3 bases, with 11 bases lying between them. For the CDR3, the DNA is TGTGCCAGCAGCTTAGGGGGGGCGCGGACAGATACGCAGTATTTT. It encodes CASSLGGARTDTQYF. The entire variable domain, with the rest obtained from reference TRBV7-9 and TRBJ2-3, is as follows: DTGVSQNPRHKITKRGQNVTFRCDPISEHNRLYWYRQTLGQGPEFLTYFQNEAQLEKSRLLSDRFSAERPKGSFSTLEIQRTEQGDSAMYLCASSLGGARTDTQYFGPGTRLTVL.

This chain uses TRBV29-1 with TRBJ2-7; no clear D. The CDR3 runs 15 residues. Trimming took 0 bases from V and 0 from J, leaving 12 bases between them. CDR1 is SQVTM, CDR2 ANQGSEA, per germline. The CDR3 is CSVEEFRSSSYEQYF. In nucleotides, the CDR3 is TGCAGCGTTGAAGAATTCAGGTCCAGCTCCTACGAGCAGTACTTC.

This clone was detected only once. The CDR3, as DNA: TGCGCCAGCAGCTTGGCCTCAGGGAAGGATGGCTACACCTTC. Amino acid sequence: CASSLASGKDGYTF. The chain has TRBV5-1 and TRBJ1-2; TRBD1 is a possible D gene (5 bases). The V end lost 0 bases, the J end lost 6 bases, and 12 bases lay between the germline ends. The CDR3 extends over 14 amino acids. Looked up from germline, CDR1 is SGHRS and CDR2 is YFSETQ.

This rearrangement joins TRBV6-6 to TRBJ1-2, with D possibly matching TRBD1 (6 bases). V lost 1 base and J lost 1, with 7 bases in between. CDR1 MNHNY and CDR2 SVGAGI come from the germline V gene (reference sequence). This CDR3 spans 14 amino acids. CDR3 amino acids: CASSYWDNNYGYTF. The CDR3 DNA sequence: TGTGCCAGCAGTTACTGGGACAATAACTATGGCTACACCTTC.

The gene calls are TRBV5-8 and TRBJ2-3; no clear D gene. CDR1 is SGHTS and CDR2 is YDEGEE in the germline V gene. The V end lost 2 bases, the J end lost 2 bases, and 6 bases lay between the germline ends. The CDR3 contains 13 residues. CDR3 nucleotide sequence: TGTGCCAGCAGCTTAGAGGACACAGATACGCAGTATTTT. This translates into CASSLEDTDTQYF.

This rearrangement joins TRBV19 to TRBJ2-6; the D is unclear. The germline V and J ends were trimmed by 4 bases and 4 bases, with 5 bases remaining between them. The CDR3 consists of 13 residues. CDR1 LNHDA and CDR2 SQIVND come from the germline V gene (reference sequence). The DNA for the CDR3 is TGTGCCAGTAGTACCACAGGGGCCAACGTCCTGACTTTC. Protein sequence: CASSTTGANVLTF.

This clone has only a few counts. V usage is TRBV9 and J usage is TRBJ2-1; possible D gene TRBD1, 5 bases. This CDR3 spans 15 amino acids. CDR1 and CDR2 from the germline V gene are SGDLS and YYNGEE. V was trimmed by 0 bases and J by 9 bases, leaving 16 bases between them. In DNA form, the CDR3 reads TGTGCCAGCAGCGTAGGTAGGGGCCTATCGGTTGAGCAGTTCTTC. Translation: CASSVGRGLSVEQFF.

This rearrangement joins TRBV6-1 to TRBJ2-7, with 7 bases aligning to TRBD2. The CDR3 totals 17 residues. The ends lost 0 bases at V and 6 bases at J; junction bases unmatched: 14. Germline CDR1 reads MNHNS; CDR2 reads SASEGT. CDR3 loop: CASSEAQLGGVGIEQYF. The CDR3 DNA follows: TGTGCCAGCAGTGAAGCCCAATTGGGGGGGGTCGGGATCGAGCAGTACTTC.

J is TRBJ2-3 and V is TRBV2, with 12 bases that match TRBD1. V gave up 9 bases and J gave up 4 bases; unmatched junction bases: 2. Per the germline V gene, CDR1 is SNHLY and CDR2 is FYNNEI. The length of the CDR3 is 13 residues. The CDR3 protein is CASGTGGSDTQYF. In DNA, the CDR3 is TGTGCCAGTGGGACAGGGGGCTCAGATACGCAGTATTTT. Filled out from reference TRBV2 and TRBJ2-3, the complete variable domain reads EPEVTQTPSHQVTQMGQEVILRCVPISNHLYFYWYRQILGQKVEFLVSFYNNEISEKSEIFDDQFSVERPDGSNFTLKIRSTKLEDSAMYFCASGTGGSDTQYFGPGTRLTVL.